The entry below describes one T cell receptor beta chain. This clone was picked up one time. Its antigen is still unknown. Within one base of it there is no much larger clone, and no base qualities were kept. The CDR3 starts with the cysteine, ends with the phenylalanine, and has 15 residues. The kept DNA is CDR3 alone, 45 bases in frame from the first base. Here V drops 4 bases and J drops 2 bases, and the junction holds 6 bases not matched to any gene. CDR1 SGHRS and CDR2 YFSETQ were looked up in the germline V gene. The CDR3 regions of human TCRbeta chains were analyzed by immunosequencing. From the authors' description of their analysis: TCRs in the repertoires were compared against a reference library of SARS-CoV-2-specific TCRs that had been generated with the MIRA antigen-specificity platform. Breadth was defined as the fraction of unique TCRs that were SARS-CoV-2-associated. Depth was defined as the fraction of total T cells that were SARS-CoV-2-associated. Using the MIRA data, each spike-specific TCR was mapped to the spike region that the TCR reacts to and placed in a CD4 or CD8 class. Log10-transformed breadth and depth values were compared by one-way ANOVA with Sidak's multiple comparisons tests. The table was pulled from immuneACCESS by TCRdb, which kept in-frame rearrangements only. Such tables lose some clones; where checked, under half of the loss comes from unresolved V genes, and the rest has no known cause. The DNA was the basis for D and trimming; V, J and clone size are from that table. In all, the sample holds roughly 160,000 clones, and 85% to 95% of those were seen once. Together, the top ten hold 0.7% to 0.9% of the sample.

This sample was included in a study of T cell responses to AZD1222 COVID-19 vaccine listed by TCRdb under 2021. For the study in its entirety: AZD1222 recipients with second doses at about 4 weeks or about 12 weeks were pooled, because spike-specific TCR depth and breadth did not differ between schedules. A total of over 230 trial participants underwent TCR sequencing, of whom 207 had received two doses of AZD1222 and about 26 had received two doses of the MenACWY control vaccine. Trial participants were enrolled into age subgroups of 18-55, 56-69 and 70-plus years, which contained 148, 28 and 57 TCR-sequenced participants, respectively.

In the paper's terms, the time point label means: baseline before first vaccination. Vaccinee samples came from UK trials COV001 and COV002, including a single-blind randomized controlled phase 2/3 trial of AZD1222 (ChAdOx1 nCoV-19) in healthy adults. For TCRbeta chain sequencing, PBMC samples from trial participants were taken at day 0 and at day 28 after the second dose. Overall study results and their limits: Most participants were white British and females outnumbered males, and the authors suggested that clonal diversity may have been underestimated. Conclusions about previously exposed vaccinees are limited because only five to seven AZD1222 recipients were SARS-CoV-2 seropositive at baseline. Vaccine-associated CD4 TCRs spanned the whole spike protein, with dominant responses in regions 160-218 and 743-854. No day 14 peak-response samples were available, so repertoires were characterized only after the peak T cell response. Nearly half of unique spike-specific TCRs reportedly recognized epitopes outside regions mutated in the B.1.351 and B.1.1.7 variants. After two AZD1222 doses, spike-specific TCR breadth and depth were significantly higher than at day 0 and than in MenACWY recipients. In the small 56-69-year group, the increase in depth fell short of significance, most likely because of low power.

The sequenced sample was peripheral blood, obtained on day 0 of AZD1222 vaccination. The rearranged chain carries TRBV5-1 and TRBJ1-2; 9 central nucleotides agree with TRBD1. The sequence derives from an adult in good health. The CDR3 here reads CASSPGTGINYGYTF. The sequenced DNA: TGCGCCAGCAGCCCGGGGACAGGGATAAACTATGGCTACACCTTC.